This passage covers 4 T cell receptor beta chains from one sample sequenced in a study of T cells in localized non-small cell lung cancer. Assay used: immunoSEQ multiplex PCR; TCRdb lists only in-frame clones, some missing. Counted here are 25,000 to 35,000 clones, 85% to 90% occurring once; the ten biggest clones make up roughly 13%. The sequences come from peripheral blood, collected before any cancer treatment. These receptors came from a female donor older than 55 with stage III squamous cell lung carcinoma.

The genes are TRBV4-2 and TRBJ2-2; TRBD1 might be the D (6 bases). Per the germline V gene, CDR1 is LGHNA and CDR2 is YNFKEQ. The CDR3 has 14 residues. Trimming pared 0 bases from V and 9 bases from J, leaving 11 bases between. The CDR3 DNA is TGTGCCAGCAGCCAAGACAGGGGTGGGAGGGAGCTGTTTTTT. Translation: CASSQDRGGRELFF.

The chain carries TRBV10-3 and TRBJ2-3; TRBD2 matches at 10 bases. Germline CDR1 ENHRY, CDR2 SYGVKD. V was pared by 10 bases and J by 0 bases, with 4 bases of the junction left unmatched. CDR3 length: 14 amino acids. In nucleotides, the CDR3 is TGTGCCACAACTAGCGGGACTAGCACAGATACGCAGTATTTT. Translation: CATTSGTSTDTQYF.

The gene calls are TRBV18 and TRBJ1-6; TRBD1 agrees at 7 bases. J lost 10 bases, V lost 6 bases, and 6 bases had no gene match. There are 13 residues in the CDR3. Germline lookup yields CDR1 KGHSH and CDR2 LQKENI. The CDR3 sequence: CASSPTGDSPLHF. DNA for the CDR3: TGTGCCAGCTCTCCAACAGGGGACTCACCCCTCCACTTT.

This rearrangement joins TRBV7-9 to TRBJ1-4; 10 bases align to TRBD1. From germline, CDR1 is SEHNR and CDR2 FQNEAQ (reference sequence). The CDR3 has 19 residues. V shed 5 bases and J 7 bases; nucleotides not matched to a gene: 19. The CDR3 loop is CASSPRTGGRPWQGEKLFF. The CDR3 DNA is TGTGCCAGCAGCCCGAGGACAGGGGGTCGGCCCTGGCAGGGTGAAAAACTGTTTTTT. Combining the CDR3 with reference TRBV7-9 and TRBJ1-4 gives the whole variable domain DTGVSQNPRHKITKRGQNVTFRCDPISEHNRLYWYRQTLGQGPEFLTYFQNEAQLEKSRLLSDRFSAERPKGSFSTLEIQRTEQGDSAMYLCASSPRTGGRPWQGEKLFFGSGTQLSVL.